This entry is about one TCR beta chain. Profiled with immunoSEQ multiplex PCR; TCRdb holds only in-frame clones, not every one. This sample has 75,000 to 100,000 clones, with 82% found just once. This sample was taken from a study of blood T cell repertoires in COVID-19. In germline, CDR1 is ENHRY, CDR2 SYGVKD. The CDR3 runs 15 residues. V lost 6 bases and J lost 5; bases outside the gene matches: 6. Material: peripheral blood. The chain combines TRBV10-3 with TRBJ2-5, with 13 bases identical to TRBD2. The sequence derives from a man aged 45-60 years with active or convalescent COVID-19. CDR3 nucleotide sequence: TGTGCCATCAGATCCGGGACTAGCGGGGCGGAGACCCAGTACTTC. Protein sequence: CAIRSGTSGAETQYF.